Each of the 20 T cell receptor beta chains below was sequenced from the same sample in a study of blood T cell repertoires in COVID-19. Here immunoSEQ multiplex PCR was the method, and the copy in TCRdb shows in-frame clones only, minus some. The sample carries roughly 230,000 clones, roughly 80% recorded once. The sequencing input was peripheral blood. The receptors stem from a woman aged 80 or over with acute or convalescent COVID-19.

V and J are TRBV4-1 and TRBJ2-3; D may be TRBD1 (5 bases). V was trimmed by 0 bases and J by 0 bases, leaving 10 bases between them. Per germline, CDR1 MGHRA and CDR2 YSYEKL. CDR3 length equals 16 residues. The CDR3 DNA follows: TGCGCCAGCAGCCAAGATAGGGGCTCTAGCACAGATACGCAGTATTTT. This codes for CASSQDRGSSTDTQYF.

The chain has TRBV7-9 and TRBJ2-3; 10 nucleotides align to TRBD2. Trimming at V came to 5 bases and at J to 4 bases, leaving 3 bases not matched to a gene. The CDR3 loop spans 14 amino acids. The germline gives CDR1 SEHNR, CDR2 FQNEAQ (reference sequence). In DNA form, the CDR3 reads TGTGCCAGCAGCACAACTAGCGGGGCAGATACGCAGTATTTT. Translation gives CASSTTSGADTQYF.

The chain uses TRBV28 and TRBJ2-1; 9 bases match TRBD1. Trimming took 5 bases from V and 5 from J; bases not matched to a gene: 10. Germline CDR1 MDHEN, CDR2 SYDVKM. CDR3 length: 16 residues. The CDR3 region has the DNA TGTGCCAGCAGTCCAACGGGACAGGGACCCCACAATGAGCAGTTCTTC. Translated, it gives CASSPTGQGPHNEQFF.

The genes are TRBV24-1 and TRBJ1-2, with D maybe TRBD1 (6 bases). V was pared by 3 bases and J by 6 bases, with 13 bases between. The CDR3 consists of 14 residues. Germline CDR1 is KGHDR and CDR2 is SFDVKD. DNA for the CDR3: TGTGCCACCAGTGATGGACAGTTTGCTGATGGCTACACCTTC. This codes for CATSDGQFADGYTF.

The V gene is TRBV4-1, the J gene TRBJ1-5, with D possibly matching TRBD1 (6 bases). Germline CDR1 reads MGHRA; CDR2 reads YSYEKL. Trimming removed 1 base from V and 2 bases from J, with 12 bases in between. The CDR3 consists of 16 residues. The CDR3 region is CASSQGTANGNQPQHF. The DNA of the CDR3 is TGCGCCAGCAGCCAAGGGACAGCGAACGGCAATCAGCCCCAGCATTTT.

This rearrangement joins TRBV3-1 (or the pseudogene TRBV3-2) to TRBJ2-5; 12 positions agree with TRBD2. CDR1 and CDR2 from the germline V gene are LGHDT and YNNKEL (reference sequence). With 4 bases clipped from V and 2 bases from J, the junction kept 2 bases outside the gene matches. The CDR3 consists of 15 residues. The CDR3 protein is CASSPSGRDQETQYF. The CDR3 coding sequence is TGTGCCAGCAGCCCTAGCGGGAGGGATCAAGAGACCCAGTACTTC.

The chain joins TRBV3-1 (or the pseudogene TRBV3-2) to TRBJ1-6, with a tentative D call TRBD1 (6 bases). CDR1 LGHDT and CDR2 YNNKEL come from the germline V gene (reference sequence). V gave up 2 bases and J gave up 6 bases, with 11 bases separating them. This CDR3 has 15 residues. The CDR3 region is CASSQSRTANSPLHF. The CDR3 bases are TGTGCCAGCAGCCAATCTAGGACAGCTAATTCACCCCTCCACTTT.

This chain connects TRBV27 to TRBJ2-6; the D gene is possibly TRBD1 (7 bases). V gave up 4 bases and J gave up 9 bases, with 13 bases separating them. The CDR3 runs 14 residues. In germline, CDR1 is MNHEY, CDR2 SMNVEV (reference sequence). The CDR3 DNA follows: TGTGCCAGCAGTTCAGGGGGGACAGACAACGTCCTGACTTTC. Translated: CASSSGGTDNVLTF.

Concerning this clone: Other DNA sequences in the sample encode the same CDR3. The chain combines TRBV5-1 with TRBJ1-1; possibly TRBD1 for D (5 bases). The V end was cut by 0 bases, the J end by 1 base, with 7 bases between. The CDR3 runs 14 residues. Germline loops: CDR1 SGHRS, CDR2 YFSETQ. The DNA of the CDR3 is TGCGCCAGCAGCTTGGCCGGACAGAACACTGAAGCTTTCTTT. Its protein is CASSLAGQNTEAFF. The variable domain in full, completed from reference TRBV5-1 and TRBJ1-1, reads KAGVTQTPRYLIKTRGQQVTLSCSPISGHRSVSWYQQTPGQGLQFLFEYFSETQRNKGNFPGRFSGRQFSNSRSEMNVSTLELGDSALYLCASSLAGQNTEAFFGQGTRLTVV.

In this sample, this clone turned up a few times. CDR3 amino acids: CSVYRDSTDTQYF. For the CDR3, the DNA is TGCAGCGTATACAGGGATTCCACAGATACGCAGTATTTT. J is TRBJ2-3 and V is TRBV29-1; possible D gene TRBD1, 6 bases. V dropped 6 bases and J dropped 2 bases, with 12 bases sitting between them. CDR3 length: 13 residues. Germline CDR1 SQVTM, CDR2 ANQGSEA.

This chain uses TRBV5-1 with TRBJ2-4; TRBD1 matches 9 bases. This CDR3 is 14 amino acids long. Germline assignment: CDR1 SGHRS and CDR2 YFSETQ. V lost 3 bases, J lost 5 bases, and 3 bases stayed unmatched. CDR3 bases: TGCGCCAGCAGCTCGGGACAGGGAGAAAACATTCAGTACTTC. It yields the protein CASSSGQGENIQYF.

This clone showed up just a few times. This chain uses TRBV28 with TRBJ2-1; D possibly corresponds to TRBD1 (7 bases). Trimming took off 6 bases at V and 9 bases at J, with 21 bases between the two ends. Germline CDR1 is MDHEN and CDR2 is SYDVKM. CDR3 length: 15 amino acids. CDR3 in DNA: TGTGCCAGCAGAAGGGGGCCGGGGGAGGTCGGTGAGCAGTTCTTC. Translation: CASRRGPGEVGEQFF.

This clone was seen once. The chain combines TRBV21-1 with TRBJ2-7; TRBD2, the table's D call, was not compared with the DNA. TRBV21-1 has pseudogene status. The CDR3 contains 12 residues. CDR3 DNA sequence: TGTGCCAGCTCCGGGGTTCCCTACGAGCAGTACTTC. Its protein product is CASSGVPYEQYF.

The CDR3: CASSRGQQETQYF. CDR3 nucleotide sequence: TGTGCCAGCAGTAGAGGACAGCAAGAGACCCAGTACTTC. The V and J genes are TRBV2 and TRBJ2-5, with a tentative D call TRBD1 (6 bases). Germline V gene lookup returns CDR1 SNHLY and CDR2 FYNNEI. The CDR3 sequence is 13 residues long. V shed 5 bases and J shed 2 bases, with 9 bases lying between them.

The chain recombines TRBV12-5 with TRBJ2-2; D ambiguous. The CDR3 loop spans 16 amino acids. V was pared by 0 bases and J by 1 base, with 9 bases between. Germline V gene data show CDR1 as LGHNT and CDR2 as FRNRAP. The CDR3 here is CASGLVPGRNTGELFF. CDR3 sequence (DNA): TGTGCTAGTGGTTTGGTACCGGGTCGGAACACCGGGGAGCTGTTTTTT. Using reference TRBV12-5 and TRBJ2-2 for the parts outside the CDR3, the full variable domain is DARVTQTPRHKVTEMGQEVTMRCQPILGHNTVFWYRQTMMQGLELLAYFRNRAPLDDSGMPKDRFSAEMPDATLATLKIQPSEPRDSAVYFCASGLVPGRNTGELFFGEGSRLTVL.

The genes are TRBV7-3 and TRBJ2-2, with D possibly matching TRBD1 (5 bases). V shed 5 bases and J shed 0 bases, with 16 bases lying between them. The CDR3 has 17 amino acids. The germline gives CDR1 SGHTA, CDR2 FQGTGA. The CDR3 here is CASSLSPGQTNTGELFF. CDR3 DNA sequence: TGTGCCAGCAGCCTGAGTCCAGGACAAACGAACACCGGGGAGCTGTTTTTT.

This clone showed up just a few times. V usage is TRBV5-6 and J usage is TRBJ2-5, with 14 positions matching TRBD2. In germline, CDR1 is SGHDT, CDR2 YYEEEE. The CDR3 spans 16 residues. V shed 4 bases, J shed 5 bases, and the junction held 7 bases outside the gene matches. CDR3 sequence (DNA): TGTGCCAGCAGCCACGTCCGACTAGCGGGGGGGGAGACCCAGTACTTC. Encoded protein: CASSHVRLAGGETQYF.

The chain links TRBV10-3 to TRBJ2-7; 11 bases are shared with TRBD2. CDR1 is ENHRY, CDR2 SYGVKD, per germline. The CDR3 extends over 21 amino acids. J was trimmed by 4 bases and V by 3 bases; bases with no gene match: 23. The CDR3: CAISDVRLAGGGLSGIYEQYF. CDR3 nucleotides: TGTGCCATCAGTGATGTAAGGCTAGCGGGAGGTGGTTTAAGTGGAATTTACGAGCAGTACTTC.

The chain has TRBV5-1 and TRBJ2-5; 12 bases match TRBD2. The V gene end was trimmed by 2 bases and the J gene end by 4 bases; junction bases not matched to a gene: 12. This CDR3 contains 18 residues. Germline-derived CDR1 and CDR2 are SGHRS and YFSETQ. The CDR3 loop is CASSFLAGGGFLGETQYF. CDR3 nucleotides: TGCGCCAGCAGCTTTCTAGCGGGAGGGGGATTTTTGGGAGAGACCCAGTACTTC.

J is TRBJ2-3 and V is TRBV19, with D perhaps matching TRBD1 (5 bases). The CDR3 is 14 residues long. V lost 2 bases and J 0 bases, leaving 6 bases between the germline ends. CDR1 and CDR2 (germline): LNHDA, SQIVND (reference sequence). CDR3 in amino acids: CASSIQGSTDTQYF. CDR3 nucleotides: TGTGCCAGTAGTATACAGGGTAGCACAGATACGCAGTATTTT.